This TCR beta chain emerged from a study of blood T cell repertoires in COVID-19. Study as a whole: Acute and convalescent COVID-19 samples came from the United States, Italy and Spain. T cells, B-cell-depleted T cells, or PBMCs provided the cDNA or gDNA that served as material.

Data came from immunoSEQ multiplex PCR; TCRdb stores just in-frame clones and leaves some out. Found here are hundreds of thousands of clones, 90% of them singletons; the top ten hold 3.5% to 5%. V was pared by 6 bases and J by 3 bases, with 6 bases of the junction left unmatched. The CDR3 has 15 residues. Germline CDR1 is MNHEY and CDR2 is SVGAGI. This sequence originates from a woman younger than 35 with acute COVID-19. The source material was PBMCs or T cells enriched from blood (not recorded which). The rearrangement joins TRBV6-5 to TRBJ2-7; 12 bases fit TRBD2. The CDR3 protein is CASSFGLAGIYEQYF. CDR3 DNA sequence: TGTGCCAGCAGCTTCGGACTAGCGGGAATCTACGAGCAGTACTTC.